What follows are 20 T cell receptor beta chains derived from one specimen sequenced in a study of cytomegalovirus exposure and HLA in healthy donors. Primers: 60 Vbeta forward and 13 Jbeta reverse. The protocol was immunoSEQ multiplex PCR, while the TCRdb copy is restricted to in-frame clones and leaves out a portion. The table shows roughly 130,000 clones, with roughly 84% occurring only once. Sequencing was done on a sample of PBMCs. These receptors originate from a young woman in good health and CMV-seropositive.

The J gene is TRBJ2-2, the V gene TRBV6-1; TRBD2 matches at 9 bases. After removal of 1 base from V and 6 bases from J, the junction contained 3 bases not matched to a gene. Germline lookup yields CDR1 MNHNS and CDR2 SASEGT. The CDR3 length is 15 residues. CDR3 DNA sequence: TGTGCCAGCAGTGAAGAAGCGGGGGGCGCCGGGGAGCTGTTTTTT. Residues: CASSEEAGGAGELFF.

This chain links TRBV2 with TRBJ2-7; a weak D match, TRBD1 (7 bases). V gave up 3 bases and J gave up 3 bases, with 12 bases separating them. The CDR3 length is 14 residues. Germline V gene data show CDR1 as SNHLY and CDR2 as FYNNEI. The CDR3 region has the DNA TGTGCCAGCAGTGACTGGCAGGGGGGCTACGAGCAGTACTTC. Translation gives CASSDWQGGYEQYF.

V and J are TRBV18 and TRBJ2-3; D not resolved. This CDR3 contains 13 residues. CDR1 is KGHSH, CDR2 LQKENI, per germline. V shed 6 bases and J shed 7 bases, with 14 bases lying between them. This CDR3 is CASSPETRNTQYF. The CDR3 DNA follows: TGTGCCAGCTCCCCCGAAACGCGGAATACGCAGTATTTT.

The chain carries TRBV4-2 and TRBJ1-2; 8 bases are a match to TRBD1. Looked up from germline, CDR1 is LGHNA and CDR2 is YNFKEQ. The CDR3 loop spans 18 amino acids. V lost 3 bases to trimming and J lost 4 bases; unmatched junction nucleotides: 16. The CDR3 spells CASSQETFRTGIGYGYTF. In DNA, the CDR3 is TGTGCCAGCAGCCAGGAAACATTCCGGACAGGGATAGGCTATGGCTACACCTTC.

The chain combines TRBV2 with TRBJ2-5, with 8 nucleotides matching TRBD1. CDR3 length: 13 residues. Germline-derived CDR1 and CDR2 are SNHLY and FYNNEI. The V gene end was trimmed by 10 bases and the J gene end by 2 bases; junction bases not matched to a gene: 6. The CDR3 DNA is TGTGCCACCCAGGACAGGGATCAAGAGACCCAGTACTTC. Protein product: CATQDRDQETQYF.

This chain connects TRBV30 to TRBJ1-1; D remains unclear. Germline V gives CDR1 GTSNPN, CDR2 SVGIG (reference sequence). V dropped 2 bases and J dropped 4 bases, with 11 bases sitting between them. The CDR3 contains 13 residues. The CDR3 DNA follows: TGTGCCTGGAGTTCTCAGGTCCCCACTGAAGCTTTCTTT. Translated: CAWSSQVPTEAFF. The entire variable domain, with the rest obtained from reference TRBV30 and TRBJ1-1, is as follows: SQTIHQWPATLVQPVGSPLSLECTVEGTSNPNLYWYRQAAGRGLQLLFYSVGIGQISSEVPQNLSASRPQDRQFILSSKKLLLSDSGFYLCAWSSQVPTEAFFGQGTRLTVV.

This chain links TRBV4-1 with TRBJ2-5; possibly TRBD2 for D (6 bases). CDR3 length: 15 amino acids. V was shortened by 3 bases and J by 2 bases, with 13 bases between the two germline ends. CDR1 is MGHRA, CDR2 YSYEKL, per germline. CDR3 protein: CASSQTGDFQETQYF. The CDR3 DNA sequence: TGCGCCAGCAGCCAGACCGGGGACTTTCAAGAGACCCAGTACTTC.

DNA of the CDR3: TGTGCCAGCAGCCGGCTAGCGGGAAGCTCCTACGAGCAGTACTTC. It is translated as CASSRLAGSSYEQYF. The rearrangement joins TRBV7-2 to TRBJ2-7, with 9 positions matching TRBD2. V trimming: 5 bases; J trimming: 0 bases; junction bases outside the gene matches: 5. Germline loops: CDR1 SGHTA, CDR2 FQGNSA. CDR3 length: 15 amino acids. Filled out from reference TRBV7-2 and TRBJ2-7, the complete variable domain reads GAGVSQSPSNKVTEKGKDVELRCDPISGHTALYWYRQSLGQGLEFLIYFQGNSAPDKSGLPSDRFSAERTGGSVSTLTIQRTQQEDSAVYLCASSRLAGSSYEQYFGPGTRLTVT.

In DNA form, the CDR3 reads TGCGCCAGCAGCGTCGCCAGGGACTCCTACGAGCAGTACTTC. Encoded protein: CASSVARDSYEQYF. This chain uses TRBV5-1 with TRBJ2-7; D may be TRBD1 (5 bases). This CDR3 is 14 amino acids long. V was trimmed by 4 bases and J by 0 bases, leaving 11 bases between them. Germline CDR1 and CDR2: SGHRS and YFSETQ. Full variable domain (remainder filled in from reference TRBV5-1 and TRBJ2-7): KAGVTQTPRYLIKTRGQQVTLSCSPISGHRSVSWYQQTPGQGLQFLFEYFSETQRNKGNFPGRFSGRQFSNSRSEMNVSTLELGDSALYLCASSVARDSYEQYFGPGTRLTVT.

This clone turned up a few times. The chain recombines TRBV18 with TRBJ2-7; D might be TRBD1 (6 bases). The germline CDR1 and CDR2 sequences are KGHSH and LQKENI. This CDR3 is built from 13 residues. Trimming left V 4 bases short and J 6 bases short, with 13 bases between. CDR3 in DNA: TGTGCCAGCTCACGAGATAGCAGGGGCGAGCAGTACTTC. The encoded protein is CASSRDSRGEQYF.

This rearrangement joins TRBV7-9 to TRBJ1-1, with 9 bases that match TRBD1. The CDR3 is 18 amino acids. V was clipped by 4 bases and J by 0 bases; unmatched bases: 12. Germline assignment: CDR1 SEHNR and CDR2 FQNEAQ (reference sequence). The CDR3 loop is CASSSYRGRKIVNTEAFF. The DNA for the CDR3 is TGTGCCAGCAGCTCGTACAGGGGGCGAAAGATTGTGAACACTGAAGCTTTCTTT.

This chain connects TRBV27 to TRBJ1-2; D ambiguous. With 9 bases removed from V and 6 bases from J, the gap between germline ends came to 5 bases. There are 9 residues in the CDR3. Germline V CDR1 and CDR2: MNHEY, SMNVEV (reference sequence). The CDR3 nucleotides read TGTGCCAGGGCCAATGGCTACACCTTC. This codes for CARANGYTF.

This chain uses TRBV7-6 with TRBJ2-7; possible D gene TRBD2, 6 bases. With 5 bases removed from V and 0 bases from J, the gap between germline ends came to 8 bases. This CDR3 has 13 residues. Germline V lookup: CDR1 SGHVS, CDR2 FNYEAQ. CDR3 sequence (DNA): TGTGCCAGCAGCAAGACTAGCTCCTACGAGCAGTACTTC. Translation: CASSKTSSYEQYF.

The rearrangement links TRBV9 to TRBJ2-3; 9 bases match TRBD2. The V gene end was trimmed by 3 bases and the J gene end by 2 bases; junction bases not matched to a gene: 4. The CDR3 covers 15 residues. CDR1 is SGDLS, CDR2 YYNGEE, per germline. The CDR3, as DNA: TGTGCCAGCAGCGGCCGCGGGGGGGTCACAGATACGCAGTATTTT. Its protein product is CASSGRGGVTDTQYF. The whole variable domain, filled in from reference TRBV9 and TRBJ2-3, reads DSGVTQTPKHLITATGQRVTLRCSPRSGDLSVYWYQQSLDQGLQFLIQYYNGEERAKGNILERFSAQQFPDLHSELNLSSLELGDSALYFCASSGRGGVTDTQYFGPGTRLTVL.

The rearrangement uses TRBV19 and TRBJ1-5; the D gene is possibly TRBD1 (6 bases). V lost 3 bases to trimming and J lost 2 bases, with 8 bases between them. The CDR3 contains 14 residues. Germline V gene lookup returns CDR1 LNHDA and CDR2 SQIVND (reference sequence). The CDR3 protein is CASSMGGRNQPQHF. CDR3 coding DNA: TGTGCCAGTAGTATGGGGGGGCGCAATCAGCCCCAGCATTTT. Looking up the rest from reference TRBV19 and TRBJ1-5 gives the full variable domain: DGGITQSPKYLFRKEGQNVTLSCEQNLNHDAMYWYRQDPGQGLRLIYYSQIVNDFQKGDIAEGYSVSREKKESFPLTVTSAQKNPTAFYLCASSMGGRNQPQHFGDGTRLSIL.

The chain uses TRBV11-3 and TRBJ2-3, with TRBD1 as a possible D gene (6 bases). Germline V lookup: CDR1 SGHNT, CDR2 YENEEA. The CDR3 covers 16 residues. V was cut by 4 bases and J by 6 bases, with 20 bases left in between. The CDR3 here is CASSSDGQTAWDTQYF. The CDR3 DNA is TGTGCCAGCAGCTCTGACGGACAGACCGCTTGGGATACGCAGTATTTT.

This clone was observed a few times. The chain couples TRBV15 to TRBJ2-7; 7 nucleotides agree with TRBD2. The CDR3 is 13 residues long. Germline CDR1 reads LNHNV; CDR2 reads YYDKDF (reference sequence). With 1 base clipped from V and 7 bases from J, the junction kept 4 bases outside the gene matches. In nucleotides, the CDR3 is TGTGCCACCAGCAGAGTGGGGGGGGAAGAGCAGTACTTC. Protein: CATSRVGGEEQYF. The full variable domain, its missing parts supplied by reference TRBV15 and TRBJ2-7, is DAMVIQNPRYQVTQFGKPVTLSCSQTLNHNVMYWYQQKSSQAPKLLFHYYDKDFNNEADTPDNFQSRRPNTSFCFLDIRSPGLGDTAMYLCATSRVGGEEQYFGPGTRLTVT.

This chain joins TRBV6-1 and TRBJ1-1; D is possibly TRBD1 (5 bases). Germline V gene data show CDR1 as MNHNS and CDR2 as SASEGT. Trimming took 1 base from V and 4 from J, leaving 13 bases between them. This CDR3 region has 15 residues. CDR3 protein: CASSEEAGRGTEAFF. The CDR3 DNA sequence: TGTGCCAGCAGTGAAGAGGCAGGGCGCGGCACTGAAGCTTTCTTT.

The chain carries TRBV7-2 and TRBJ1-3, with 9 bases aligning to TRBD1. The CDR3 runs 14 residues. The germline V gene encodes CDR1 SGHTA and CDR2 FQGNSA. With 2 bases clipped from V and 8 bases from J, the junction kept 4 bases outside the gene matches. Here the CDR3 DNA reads TGTGCCAGCAGCTTACACAGGGGGCAGGACACCATATATTTT. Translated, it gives CASSLHRGQDTIYF.

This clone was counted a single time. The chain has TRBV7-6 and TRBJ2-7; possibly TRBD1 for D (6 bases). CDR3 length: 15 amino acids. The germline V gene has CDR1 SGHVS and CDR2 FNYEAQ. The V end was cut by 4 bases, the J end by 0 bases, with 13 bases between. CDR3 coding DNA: TGTGCCAGCAGCTCAGAAACAGGGAGCTCCTACGAGCAGTACTTC. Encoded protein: CASSSETGSSYEQYF.